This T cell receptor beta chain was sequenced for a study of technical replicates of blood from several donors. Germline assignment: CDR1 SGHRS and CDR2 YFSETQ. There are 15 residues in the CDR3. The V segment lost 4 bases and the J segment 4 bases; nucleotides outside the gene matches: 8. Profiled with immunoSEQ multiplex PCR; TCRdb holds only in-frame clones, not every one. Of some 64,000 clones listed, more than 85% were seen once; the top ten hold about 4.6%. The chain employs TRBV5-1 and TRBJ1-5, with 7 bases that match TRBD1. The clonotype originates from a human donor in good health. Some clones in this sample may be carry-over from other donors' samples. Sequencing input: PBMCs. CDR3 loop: CASSPGDRENQPQHF. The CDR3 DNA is TGCGCCAGCAGCCCTGGTGACAGGGAAAATCAGCCCCAGCATTTT.